The 19 T cell receptor beta chains presented below share a single source sample, sequenced in a study of shared clonotypes between healthy human individuals. Using immunoSEQ multiplex PCR, the repertoire was profiled, and TCRdb retains in-frame clones only, with some absent. The table shows 2 million to 3 million clones, with roughly 93% occurring only once. Sequenced: naive CD4+ T cells from PBMCs. Noted subset: CD45RA+ positively selected. The receptor set was obtained from a young man in good health. Some clones in this sample may be carry-over from other donors' samples.

The chain recombines TRBV30 with TRBJ2-5; D might be TRBD2 (6 bases). The CDR3 consists of 15 residues. Germline CDR1 and CDR2: GTSNPN and SVGIG (reference sequence). Deletions cut 2 bases from V and 5 bases from J, with 18 bases between. CDR3 sequence (DNA): TGTGCCTGGAGTTTTGGAGGGAGGATACTGGAGACCCAGTACTTC. It encodes CAWSFGGRILETQYF. The full variable domain, with the rest looked up from reference TRBV30 and TRBJ2-5, is SQTIHQWPATLVQPVGSPLSLECTVEGTSNPNLYWYRQAAGRGLQLLFYSVGIGQISSEVPQNLSASRPQDRQFILSSKKLLLSDSGFYLCAWSFGGRILETQYFGPGTRLLVL.

The sample holds one count of this clone. The chain carries TRBV7-9 and TRBJ1-1; D unresolved. This CDR3 is 13 amino acids long. V lost 4 bases and J 3 bases, leaving 9 bases between the germline ends. CDR1 and CDR2 from the germline V gene are SEHNR and FQNEAQ (reference sequence). CDR3: CASSSARDTEAFF. CDR3 sequence (DNA): TGTGCCAGCAGCTCGGCAAGGGACACTGAAGCTTTCTTT.

The count of this clone is one. The J gene is TRBJ2-1, the V gene TRBV19, with D possibly TRBD2 on 6 matching bases. The CDR3 is 15 residues long. The V end was cut by 5 bases, the J end by 2 bases, with 13 bases between. Per germline, CDR1 LNHDA and CDR2 SQIVND (reference sequence). For the CDR3, the DNA is TGTGCCAGTAGTTTCGGACTATCGCCCTACAATGAGCAGTTCTTC. Translated, it gives CASSFGLSPYNEQFF. Drawing the rest from reference TRBV19 and TRBJ2-1, the complete variable domain is DGGITQSPKYLFRKEGQNVTLSCEQNLNHDAMYWYRQDPGQGLRLIYYSQIVNDFQKGDIAEGYSVSREKKESFPLTVTSAQKNPTAFYLCASSFGLSPYNEQFFGPGTRLTVL.

V gene TRBV15 combines with J gene TRBJ2-7; 8 bases align to TRBD1. This CDR3 is built from 15 residues. Germline lookup yields CDR1 LNHNV and CDR2 YYDKDF (reference sequence). Trimming cost V 0 bases and J 6 bases; bases outside gene matches: 7. The CDR3 region has the DNA TGTGCCACCAGCAGAGATCCAACAGGGGGTGGCGAGCAGTACTTC. This sequence encodes CATSRDPTGGGEQYF.

This sequence joins TRBV11-3 and TRBJ2-7; 13 positions agree with TRBD2. Germline CDR1 reads SGHNT; CDR2 reads YENEEA. The CDR3 covers 16 residues. Losses at the gene ends were 5 bases for V and 4 bases for J; bases not matched to a gene: 8. Written as DNA, the CDR3 is TGTGCCAGCAGCGGAGGACTAGCGGGAGCAGGTTACGAGCAGTACTTC. Amino acid sequence: CASSGGLAGAGYEQYF.

Notes on this clone: The sample has other DNA sequences that encode this CDR3 too. The chain is built from TRBV4-1 and TRBJ1-1; D is unresolved. V lost 0 bases and J lost 7, with 3 bases in between. Germline V gene sequence: CDR1 MGHRA, CDR2 YSYEKL. CDR3 length equals 11 residues. Here the CDR3 DNA reads TGCGCCAGCAGCCAAGATCGTGAAGCTTTCTTT. This gives the protein CASSQDREAFF.

V is TRBV7-2 and J is TRBJ2-2; D gene ambiguous. Looked up from germline, CDR1 is SGHTA and CDR2 is FQGNSA. The CDR3 loop spans 14 amino acids. Trimming removed 5 bases at V and 0 bases at J, with 7 bases between. The CDR3 here is CASSETSNTGELFF. The CDR3, as DNA: TGTGCCAGCAGCGAGACGTCGAACACCGGGGAGCTGTTTTTT.

This clone was recorded once. This chain uses TRBV5-4 with TRBJ2-5; D not resolved. This CDR3 region has 16 residues. The V gene lost 0 bases and the J gene lost 4 bases, with 16 bases spanning the gap. From germline, CDR1 is SGHNT and CDR2 YYREEE (reference sequence). For the CDR3, the DNA is TGTGCCAGCAGCTTGGGGCCCAGCCCTCTCCCAGAGACCCAGTACTTC. This encodes CASSLGPSPLPETQYF.

This chain uses TRBV5-4 with TRBJ1-1, with 7 bases matching TRBD1. Germline V gene lookup returns CDR1 SGHNT and CDR2 YYREEE (reference sequence). This CDR3 spans 14 amino acids. After removal of 4 bases from V and 1 base from J, the junction contained 4 bases not matched to a gene. The CDR3 bases are TGTGCCAGCAGCCGAGGGGGCGGGAACACTGAAGCTTTCTTT. Translated, it gives CASSRGGGNTEAFF.

Turning to this clone: Other DNA sequences in the sample encode the same CDR3. The chain employs TRBV9 and TRBJ2-5; no reliable D call. This CDR3 contains 12 residues. From germline, CDR1 is SGDLS and CDR2 YYNGEE. V lost 0 bases and J 5 bases, leaving 5 bases between the germline ends. The CDR3 here is CASSVVGETQYF. CDR3 coding DNA: TGTGCCAGCAGCGTAGTCGGTGAGACCCAGTACTTC. The complete variable domain, with remaining parts taken from reference TRBV9 and TRBJ2-5, reads DSGVTQTPKHLITATGQRVTLRCSPRSGDLSVYWYQQSLDQGLQFLIQYYNGEERAKGNILERFSAQQFPDLHSELNLSSLELGDSALYFCASSVVGETQYFGPGTRLLVL.

The chain uses TRBV15 and TRBJ2-1; the match to TRBD2 covers 16 bases. With V trimmed by 8 bases and J by 8 bases, 3 bases remained unmatched. This CDR3 has 14 residues. Germline CDR1 LNHNV, CDR2 YYDKDF (reference sequence). The CDR3 region is CATAGTSGRDEQFF. The CDR3 DNA is TGTGCCACCGCTGGGACTAGCGGGAGGGATGAGCAGTTCTTC.

This sequence joins TRBV5-4 and TRBJ2-7; 9 bases line up with TRBD1. The CDR3 is 15 residues long. J lost 3 bases, V lost 4 bases, and 8 bases had no gene match. Looked up from germline, CDR1 is SGHNT and CDR2 is YYREEE (reference sequence). The CDR3 DNA sequence: TGTGCCAGCAGCCCCATGACAGGGGGGGACTACGAGCAGTACTTC. Encoded protein: CASSPMTGGDYEQYF. The full variable domain, in which reference TRBV5-4 and TRBJ2-7 provide the parts outside the CDR3, is ETGVTQSPTHLIKTRGQQVTLRCSSQSGHNTVSWYQQALGQGPQFIFQYYREEENGRGNFPPRFSGLQFPNYSSELNVNALELDDSALYLCASSPMTGGDYEQYFGPGTRLTVT.

This clone was seen just once. This chain links TRBV2 with TRBJ2-7; D unresolved. This CDR3 has 11 amino acids. V lost 8 bases to trimming and J lost 4 bases, with 9 bases between them. Germline CDR1 reads SNHLY; CDR2 reads FYNNEI. This CDR3 reads CASSSRYEQYF. CDR3 nucleotide sequence: TGTGCCAGCTCAAGTAGGTACGAGCAGTACTTC.

The gene calls are TRBV7-8 and TRBJ2-7; D remains ambiguous. This CDR3 has 14 amino acids. CDR1 and CDR2 from the germline V gene are SGHVS and FQNEAQ. V was pared by 5 bases and J by 5 bases, with 16 bases between. The CDR3 region has the DNA TGTGCCAGCAGCCCTCGTGTAGGGTCCCACGAGCAGTACTTC. Encoded protein: CASSPRVGSHEQYF.

The chain has TRBV5-5 and TRBJ1-1; D may be TRBD1 (5 bases). The V gene's germline CDR1 is SGHKS and CDR2 YYEKEE (reference sequence). The V end lost 4 bases, the J end lost 0 bases, and 16 bases lay between the germline ends. There are 16 residues in the CDR3. Here the CDR3 reads CASSPERGSLNTEAFF. As DNA, the CDR3 is TGTGCCAGCAGCCCCGAGCGGGGGTCACTGAACACTGAAGCTTTCTTT. The variable domain in full, with the rest retrieved from reference TRBV5-5 and TRBJ1-1, is DAGVTQSPTHLIKTRGQQVTLRCSPISGHKSVSWYQQVLGQGPQFIFQYYEKEERGRGNFPDRFSARQFPNYSSELNVNALLLGDSALYLCASSPERGSLNTEAFFGQGTRLTVV.

This clone has just one count. CDR3 sequence reads: CASSLFEDGFYEQYF. The CDR3 region has the DNA TGTGCCAGCAGTTTATTCGAGGACGGTTTCTACGAGCAGTACTTC. The rearrangement uses TRBV28 and TRBJ2-7; D is undetermined. Deletions cut 1 base from V and 3 bases from J, with 13 bases between. Germline V gene sequence: CDR1 MDHEN, CDR2 SYDVKM. CDR3 length: 15 residues. The full variable domain, in which reference TRBV28 and TRBJ2-7 provide the parts outside the CDR3, is DVKVTQSSRYLVKRTGEKVFLECVQDMDHENMFWYRQDPGLGLRLIYFSYDVKMKEKGDIPEGYSVSREKKERFSLILESASTNQTSMYLCASSLFEDGFYEQYFGPGTRLTVT.

Concerning this clone: Different DNA sequences within this sample yield the same CDR3. The chain recombines TRBV18 with TRBJ2-1; no clear D. The CDR3 spans 13 residues. The germline V gene encodes CDR1 KGHSH and CDR2 LQKENI. V was shortened by 3 bases and J by 6 bases, with 9 bases between the two germline ends. The CDR3 sequence is CASSPGLANEQFF. For the CDR3, the DNA is TGTGCCAGCTCACCGGGCTTGGCCAATGAGCAGTTCTTC.

CDR3 in amino acids: CASSLYPTGQAYEQYF. The CDR3 region has the DNA TGTGCCAGCAGTTTATACCCGACAGGGCAAGCCTACGAGCAGTACTTC. The V call is TRBV28, the J call TRBJ2-7, with TRBD1 identical over 7 bases. V gave up 1 base and J gave up 2 bases; unmatched junction bases: 8. The germline V gene encodes CDR1 MDHEN and CDR2 SYDVKM. The CDR3 extends over 16 amino acids.

This rearrangement joins TRBV5-1 to TRBJ2-1, with D possibly being TRBD2 (6 bases). Germline V gene lookup returns CDR1 SGHRS and CDR2 YFSETQ. Trimming removed 5 bases at V and 4 bases at J, with 13 bases between. CDR3 size: 14 residues. CDR3 loop: CASSRAGTYNEQFF. CDR3 nucleotides: TGCGCCAGCAGTCGGGCGGGAACTTACAATGAGCAGTTCTTC. Full variable domain (outside the CDR3, taken from reference TRBV5-1 and TRBJ2-1): KAGVTQTPRYLIKTRGQQVTLSCSPISGHRSVSWYQQTPGQGLQFLFEYFSETQRNKGNFPGRFSGRQFSNSRSEMNVSTLELGDSALYLCASSRAGTYNEQFFGPGTRLTVL.